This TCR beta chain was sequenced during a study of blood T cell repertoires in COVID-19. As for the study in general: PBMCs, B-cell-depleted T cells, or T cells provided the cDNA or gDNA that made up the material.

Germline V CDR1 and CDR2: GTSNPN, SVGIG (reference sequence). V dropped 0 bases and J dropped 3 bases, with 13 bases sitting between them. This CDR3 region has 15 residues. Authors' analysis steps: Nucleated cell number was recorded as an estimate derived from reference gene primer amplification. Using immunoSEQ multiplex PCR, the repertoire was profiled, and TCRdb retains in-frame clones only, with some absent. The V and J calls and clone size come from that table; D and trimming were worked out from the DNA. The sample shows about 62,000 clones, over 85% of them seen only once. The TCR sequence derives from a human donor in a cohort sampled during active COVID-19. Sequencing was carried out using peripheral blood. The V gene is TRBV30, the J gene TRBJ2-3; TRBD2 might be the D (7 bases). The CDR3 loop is CAWSVQGRGTDTQYF. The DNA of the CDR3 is TGTGCCTGGAGTGTACAAGGGAGGGGGACAGATACGCAGTATTTT. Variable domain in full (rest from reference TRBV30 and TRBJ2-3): SQTIHQWPATLVQPVGSPLSLECTVEGTSNPNLYWYRQAAGRGLQLLFYSVGIGQISSEVPQNLSASRPQDRQFILSSKKLLLSDSGFYLCAWSVQGRGTDTQYFGPGTRLTVL.